This T cell receptor (beta chain) was observed in a study of blood T cell repertoires in COVID-19. About the study: T cells, B-cell-depleted T cells, or PBMCs provided the cDNA or gDNA that served as material.

Germline CDR1 reads KGHDR; CDR2 reads SFDVKD. This CDR3 has 15 amino acids. TCRdb keeps only in-frame clones here, not all; method: immunoSEQ multiplex PCR. The sample shows around 100,000 clones, about 84% of them seen only once. The chain carries TRBV24-1 and TRBJ1-1; D gene ambiguous. The TCR comes from a human donor in a cohort sampled during active COVID-19. The source material was peripheral blood. The DNA of the CDR3 is TGTGCGGCAAGGCGAGAGCAGGCGATGAACACTGAAGCTTTCTTT. Encoded protein: CAARREQAMNTEAFF.